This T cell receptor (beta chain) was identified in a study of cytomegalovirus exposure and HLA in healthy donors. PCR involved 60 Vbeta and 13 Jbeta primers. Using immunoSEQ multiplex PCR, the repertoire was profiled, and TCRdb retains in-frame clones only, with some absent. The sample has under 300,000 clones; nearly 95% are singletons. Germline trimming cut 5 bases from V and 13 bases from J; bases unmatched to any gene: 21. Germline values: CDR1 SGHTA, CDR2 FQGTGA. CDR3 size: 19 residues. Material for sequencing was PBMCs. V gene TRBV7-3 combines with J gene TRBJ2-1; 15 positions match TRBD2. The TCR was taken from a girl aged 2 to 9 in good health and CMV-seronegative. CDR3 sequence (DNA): TGTGCCAGCAGCAAAACAGGACTAGCGGGGGGGCATTTTTTGGCGGAACAGTTCTTC. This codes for CASSKTGLAGGHFLAEQFF.